Below, 10 T cell receptor beta chains from the same sample are listed, as sequenced in a study of identical twins. TCRdb processed the 5' RACE reads anew with MiXCR; each CDR3 protein has one entry. The sample comprises 450,000 or so distinct CDR3 sequences, approximately 14% of which are singletons, and roughly 0.5% rests with the top ten. The same sample was also studied in work on yellow fever vaccine responses in identical twins.

Sequencing was done on a sample of CD4+ T cells sorted from blood. These TCRs come from a woman aged 18-29 years in good health.

The chain carries TRBV20-1 and TRBJ2-7; the match to TRBD1 covers 9 bases. CDR1 DFQATT and CDR2 SNEGSKA come from the germline V gene (reference sequence). V shed 5 bases and J 2 bases; nucleotides not matched to a gene: 7. CDR3 length: 14 residues. The CDR3 DNA reads as TGCAGTGCTCAGAGACAGGGGGTGGCCTACGAGCAGTACTTC. This encodes CSAQRQGVAYEQYF.

This clonotype has a handful of counts. The rearrangement links TRBV25-1 to TRBJ1-1; 9 positions match TRBD1. Germline V gene data show CDR1 as MGHDK and CDR2 as SYGVNS. The length of the CDR3 is 17 residues. The V gene end was trimmed by 3 bases and the J gene end by 1 base; junction bases not matched to a gene: 9. CDR3 sequence reads: CASSDTGGLRSNTEAFF. The CDR3 nucleotides are TGTGCCAGCAGTGATACAGGGGGCTTACGCTCGAACACTGAAGCTTTCTTT.

The rearrangement links TRBV30 to TRBJ2-7; unclear D gene. Germline V gene sequence: CDR1 GTSNPN, CDR2 SVGIG (reference sequence). CDR3 length: 12 residues. Trimming stripped 4 bases from V and 4 bases from J, with 11 bases between. CDR3 in amino acids: CAWKDGPYEQYF. The CDR3 DNA is TGTGCCTGGAAGGACGGTCCGTACGAGCAGTACTTC.

This clonotype turned up a few times. Here the CDR3 DNA reads TGTGCCAGCAGCCAAGTTGGTGGACTAGCGGGAACGTTGGAGCAGTACTTC. Translating gives CASSQVGGLAGTLEQYF. The chain joins TRBV3-1 to TRBJ2-7, with TRBD2 matching over 12 bases. The V gene end was trimmed by 1 base and the J gene end by 7 bases; junction bases not matched to a gene: 11. The CDR3 has 17 amino acids. CDR1 LGHDT and CDR2 YNNKEL come from the germline V gene (reference sequence).

CDR3 residues: CASRRGPWEKLFF. The CDR3 DNA follows: TGTGCCAGCAGGAGGGGGCCTTGGGAAAAACTGTTTTTT. The rearrangement uses TRBV12-3 or TRBV12-4 and TRBJ1-4; TRBD1 matches 7 bases. V lost 6 bases to trimming and J lost 8 bases; unmatched junction nucleotides: 6. The CDR3 loop spans 13 amino acids.

This clonotype has only a few counts. V is TRBV5-1 and J is TRBJ1-1; D call uncertain. Germline loops: CDR1 SGHRS, CDR2 YFSETQ. This CDR3 comprises 13 residues. V was pared by 7 bases and J by 1 base, with 11 bases between. CDR3 region: CASGMGPNTEAFF. The CDR3 DNA sequence: TGCGCCAGCGGTATGGGCCCGAACACTGAAGCTTTCTTT.

This clonotype was recorded a few times. The gene calls are TRBV15 and TRBJ2-3, with a weak D call TRBD1 (6 bases). The CDR3 has 15 residues. Trimming took off 4 bases at V and 2 bases at J, with 13 bases between the two ends. Germline CDR1 reads LNHNV; CDR2 reads YYDKDF (reference sequence). The CDR3, as DNA: TGTGCCACCAGCATCCGACAGGCGACCACAGATACGCAGTATTTT. Amino acid sequence: CATSIRQATTDTQYF.

This clonotype was counted a few times. The rearrangement uses TRBV4-3 and TRBJ2-1, with 9 bases identical to TRBD2. Germline CDR1 is LGHNA and CDR2 is YSLEER. The CDR3 runs 17 residues. J lost 5 bases, V lost 2 bases, and 10 bases had no gene match. The CDR3 DNA is TGCGCCAGCAGCCAACTGATATGGGGGACTAGCCACAATGAGCAGTTCTTC. Translating it yields CASSQLIWGTSHNEQFF.

The chain combines TRBV5-6 with TRBJ2-2; no reliable D call. V dropped 3 bases and J dropped 3 bases, with 12 bases sitting between them. From germline, CDR1 is SGHDT and CDR2 YYEEEE. This CDR3 comprises 15 residues. The CDR3 region is CASSSYGEYTGELFF. In DNA, the CDR3 is TGTGCCAGCAGCTCCTATGGGGAATACACCGGGGAGCTGTTTTTT.

This clonotype has only a few counts. The V and J genes are TRBV6-5 and TRBJ2-7, with D tentatively TRBD2 (6 bases). V lost 0 bases to trimming and J lost 2 bases, with 11 bases between them. The CDR3 consists of 15 residues. The V gene's germline CDR1 is MNHEY and CDR2 SVGAGI. The CDR3: CASSYSAGLTYEQYF. The DNA for the CDR3 is TGTGCCAGCAGTTACTCGGCGGGGCTCACCTACGAGCAGTACTTC.